These 18 T cell receptor beta chains were sequenced from one sample in a study of T cells in Graves' hyperthyroidism and ophthalmopathy. RNA transcripts provided the source from which TCR beta CDR3 regions were amplified. An initial round of RT-PCR targeting the TCR CDR3 relied on the HTBI primer set. TCRdb reprocessed the multiplex PCR reads with MiXCR, giving one entry per CDR3 protein. The data contain around 340,000 distinct CDR3 sequences, 15% to 20% of them singletons. Material for sequencing was blood. These receptors were obtained from a woman aged 45 to 65 with Graves' hyperthyroidism.

The chain links TRBV7-9 to TRBJ1-2; D may be TRBD1 (5 bases). The V end was cut by 5 bases, the J end by 1 base, with 8 bases between. The length of the CDR3 is 13 residues. Germline lookup yields CDR1 SEHNR and CDR2 FQNEAQ (reference sequence). CDR3 DNA: TGTGCCAGCAGCATACAGGTTAACTATGGCTACACCTTC. Its translation is CASSIQVNYGYTF.

This clonotype was picked up many times. The chain couples TRBV18 to TRBJ2-1; possibly TRBD1 for D (5 bases). The germline CDR1 and CDR2 sequences are KGHSH and LQKENI. V lost 3 bases to trimming and J lost 7 bases, with 7 bases between them. The CDR3 runs 12 residues. The CDR3 nucleotides are TGTGCCAGCTCACCTGACAGAAATGAGCAGTTCTTC. Its protein is CASSPDRNEQFF. Combining the CDR3 with reference TRBV18 and TRBJ2-1 gives the whole variable domain NAGVMQNPRHLVRRRGQEARLRCSPMKGHSHVYWYRQLPEEGLKFMVYLQKENIIDESGMPKERFSAEFPKEGPSILRIQQVVRGDSAAYFCASSPDRNEQFFGPGTRLTVL.

For this clonotype: A much larger clone sits a single nucleotide away, making a read error possible. V is TRBV20-1 and J is TRBJ2-5; 7 bases are a match to TRBD1. Germline V CDR1 and CDR2: DFQATT, SNEGSKA (reference sequence). CDR3 length equals 13 residues. Written as DNA, the CDR3 is TGCAGTGCTAGGGGACAGACCCAAGAGAACCAGTACTTC. Protein sequence: CSARGQTQENQYF.

This clonotype was picked up a small number of times. The gene calls are TRBV2 and TRBJ1-4, with D unclear. V lost 6 bases, J lost 5 bases, and 13 bases lay in between. The CDR3 runs 14 residues. Germline V gene data show CDR1 as SNHLY and CDR2 as FYNNEI. The CDR3 DNA follows: TGTGCCAGCAGGTTTGGGGAAGGCAATGAAAAACTGTTTTTT. It encodes CASRFGEGNEKLFF.

This clonotype came up many times. The rearrangement joins TRBV9 to TRBJ2-1, with 7 bases identical to TRBD2. The germline gives CDR1 SGDLS, CDR2 YYNGEE. CDR3 length: 14 residues. With V trimmed by 4 bases and J by 7 bases, 8 bases remained unmatched. CDR3 region: CASSLRDYLNEQFF. Here the CDR3 DNA reads TGTGCCAGCAGCCTTCGGGACTACCTAAATGAGCAGTTCTTC.

This clonotype was picked up a small number of times. The chain is built from TRBV4-1 and TRBJ2-5; 8 bases match TRBD1. Germline CDR1 reads MGHRA; CDR2 reads YSYEKL. The CDR3 totals 14 residues. Trimming took 3 bases from V and 5 from J; bases not matched to a gene: 5. The DNA of the CDR3 is TGCGCCAGCAGCCATACGACAGGGGATGAGACCCAGTACTTC. Protein: CASSHTTGDETQYF.

J is TRBJ2-7 and V is TRBV7-9; D is uncertain. Trimming removed 0 bases at V and 6 bases at J, with 12 bases between. Germline V gene sequence: CDR1 SEHNR, CDR2 FQNEAQ (reference sequence). The CDR3 is 14 amino acids. CDR3 sequence (DNA): TGTGCCAGCAGCTTAGCACGGCGGATGGGCGAGCAGTACTTC. Protein sequence: CASSLARRMGEQYF.

This clonotype was found many times. V gene TRBV6-1 combines with J gene TRBJ2-2, with 7 bases lining up with TRBD1. Trimming removed 3 bases from V and 1 base from J; junction bases left unmatched: 8. The CDR3 is made up of 17 amino acids. Looked up from germline, CDR1 is MNHNS and CDR2 is SASEGT. Here the CDR3 reads CASSDRDSPMNTGELFF. DNA for the CDR3: TGTGCCAGCAGTGACAGGGACAGCCCAATGAACACCGGGGAGCTGTTTTTT.

This clonotype turned up a few times. This chain joins TRBV5-1 and TRBJ2-7; 12 bases fit TRBD1. CDR1 SGHRS and CDR2 YFSETQ come from the germline V gene. The trim removed 4 bases at V and 2 bases at J, leaving 4 bases unmatched. This CDR3 has 15 amino acids. This CDR3 reads CASSQGQGAPYEQYV. The DNA of the CDR3 is TGCGCCAGCAGCCAGGGACAGGGGGCTCCCTACGAGCAGTACGTC.

In this sample, this clonotype turned up a few times. The CDR3 sequence is CASSLEGRNGYTF. The CDR3, as DNA: TGTGCCAGCAGTTTAGAGGGTCGGAATGGCTACACCTTC. V is TRBV27 and J is TRBJ1-2; D unclear. Germline V CDR1 and CDR2: MNHEY, SMNVEV (reference sequence). The V end was cut by 2 bases, the J end by 6 bases, with 10 bases between. The CDR3 contains 13 residues.

CDR3 DNA sequence: TGTGCCAGCAGTTTAGGTTTTGCGGGGACCACAGATACGCAGTATTTT. Translation gives CASSLGFAGTTDTQYF. The chain carries TRBV12-3 or TRBV12-4 and TRBJ2-3, with D perhaps matching TRBD2 (6 bases). V was trimmed by 1 base and J by 2 bases, leaving 13 bases between them. CDR3 length: 16 amino acids.

V gene TRBV5-6 combines with J gene TRBJ1-1; D is perhaps TRBD1 (6 bases). CDR3 size: 12 residues. V gave up 0 bases and J gave up 10 bases, with 10 bases separating them. Germline-derived CDR1 and CDR2 are SGHDT and YYEEEE. The CDR3 nucleotides are TGTGCCAGCAGCTTGGAACAGGGAGGAGCTTTCTTT. It yields the protein CASSLEQGGAFF. Together with reference TRBV5-6 and TRBJ1-1, the CDR3 gives the full variable domain: DAGVTQSPTHLIKTRGQQVTLRCSPKSGHDTVSWYQQALGQGPQFIFQYYEEEERQRGNFPDRFSGHQFPNYSSELNVNALLLGDSALYLCASSLEQGGAFFGQGTRLTVV.

This clonotype was observed a few times. V is TRBV5-1 and J is TRBJ1-1; D is undetermined. CDR1 and CDR2 (germline): SGHRS, YFSETQ. Trimming shortened V by 5 bases and J by 0 bases, and 8 bases separated the two germline ends. The CDR3 length is 13 residues. The CDR3 here is CASRDFLNTEAFF. The CDR3 bases are TGCGCCAGCAGGGATTTCTTGAACACTGAAGCTTTCTTT.

The V and J genes are TRBV12-3 or TRBV12-4 and TRBJ2-7; 7 bases agree with TRBD1. V dropped 8 bases and J dropped 6; count of bases not matched to a gene: 4. The CDR3 length is 11 residues. CDR3 nucleotide sequence: TGTGCCAGCCCCCCAGGGGGCGAGCAGTACGTC. Translation: CASPPGGEQYV.

This clonotype was picked up many times. The chain combines TRBV7-6 with TRBJ2-1; D remains ambiguous. V lost 4 bases and J lost 8, with 18 bases in between. Looked up from germline, CDR1 is SGHVS and CDR2 is FNYEAQ. The CDR3 loop spans 15 amino acids. As DNA, the CDR3 is TGTGCCAGCAGCTCCCAGACCACCCCCGGCTATGAGCAGTTCTTC. It is translated as CASSSQTTPGYEQFF. Full variable domain (missing parts from reference TRBV7-6 and TRBJ2-1): GAGVSQSPRYKVTKRGQDVALRCDPISGHVSLYWYRQALGQGPEFLTYFNYEAQQDKSGLPNDRFSAERPEGSISTLTIQRTEQRDSAMYRCASSSQTTPGYEQFFGPGTRLTVL.

V gene TRBV6-2 or TRBV6-3 combines with J gene TRBJ2-7; TRBD2 agrees at 12 bases. Germline V CDR1 and CDR2: MNHEY, SVGEGT. The CDR3 extends over 16 amino acids. The junction had 7 bases not matched to a gene; V was cut back by 0 bases and J by 7 bases. The CDR3 here is CASSYSITSGGLEQYV. CDR3 coding DNA: TGTGCCAGCAGTTACTCGATAACTAGCGGGGGGCTTGAGCAGTACGTC.

This clonotype has only a few counts. The genes are TRBV6-2 or TRBV6-3 and TRBJ1-5; D is unclear. Trimming removed 6 bases at V and 2 bases at J, with 14 bases between. This CDR3 spans 15 amino acids. Germline CDR1 is MNHEY and CDR2 is SVGEGT. The chain's CDR3 is CASRPDGIGNQPQHF. The CDR3 coding sequence is TGTGCCAGCAGACCGGACGGGATCGGCAATCAGCCCCAGCATTTT.

This clonotype was counted between two and nine times. V is TRBV28 and J is TRBJ2-1; 10 bases are shared with TRBD1. The junction had 10 bases not matched to a gene; V was cut back by 0 bases and J by 8 bases. Germline V gene lookup returns CDR1 MDHEN and CDR2 SYDVKM. The CDR3 extends over 17 amino acids. The CDR3 region is CASSLWTGTGAHDEQFF. The CDR3 nucleotides are TGTGCCAGCAGTTTATGGACCGGGACAGGGGCGCACGATGAGCAGTTCTTC.